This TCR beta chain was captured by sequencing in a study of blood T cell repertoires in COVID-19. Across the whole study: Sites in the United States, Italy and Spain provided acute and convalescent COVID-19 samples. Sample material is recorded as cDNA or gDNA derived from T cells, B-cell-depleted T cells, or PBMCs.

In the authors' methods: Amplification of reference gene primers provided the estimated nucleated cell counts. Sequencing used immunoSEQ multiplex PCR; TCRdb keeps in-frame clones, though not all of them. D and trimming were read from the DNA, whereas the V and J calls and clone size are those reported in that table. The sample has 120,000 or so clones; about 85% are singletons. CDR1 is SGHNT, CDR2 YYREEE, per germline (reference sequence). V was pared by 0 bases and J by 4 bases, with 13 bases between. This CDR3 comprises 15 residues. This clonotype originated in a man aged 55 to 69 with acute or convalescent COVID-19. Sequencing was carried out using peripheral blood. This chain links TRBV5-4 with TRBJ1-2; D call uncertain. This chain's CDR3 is CASSLARGVGYGYTF. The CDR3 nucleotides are TGTGCCAGCAGCTTGGCCCGGGGTGTCGGCTATGGCTACACCTTC.